This TCR beta chain was sequenced for a study of neoadjuvant anti-PD-1 for oral cavity cancer. Whole-study context: Before surgery, most patients got three to four biweekly 3 mg/kg nivolumab doses.

Profiled with immunoSEQ multiplex PCR; TCRdb holds only in-frame clones, not every one. The table has around 13,000 clones, about 77% seen once; the top ten hold 2% to 2.5%. This clone was seen a few times. Time point: after neoadjuvant nivolumab, at surgical resection. Patients had newly diagnosed, untreated stage II-IVA oral cavity squamous cell carcinoma. The material sequenced was PBMCs, taken after nivolumab (anti-PD-1) treatment. This TCR was recovered from a person between 40 and 85 years old with oral cavity squamous cell carcinoma.

In nucleotides, the CDR3 is TGTGCCAGCAGCTTGCCCGGTTTTAGGGGAGCCAACAATGAGCAGTTCTTC. Translation: CASSLPGFRGANNEQFF. V and J are TRBV7-9 and TRBJ2-1; perhaps D is TRBD1 or TRBD2 (5 bases each). Germline loops: CDR1 SEHNR, CDR2 FQNEAQ (reference sequence). The CDR3 spans 17 residues. With 3 bases removed from V and 5 bases from J, the gap between germline ends came to 20 bases.